This passage covers 8 T cell receptor beta chains from one sample sequenced in a study of shared clonotypes between healthy human individuals. The repertoire was sequenced with immunoSEQ multiplex PCR; TCRdb's copy has only in-frame clones and lacks some. The sample shows hundreds of thousands of clones, 95% to 97% of them seen only once. Naive-designated CD8 cells lacked CD45RO, were positively enriched for CCR7, and omitted terminally differentiated effector memory CD45RA+ cells. Sample: naive CD8+ T cells sorted from blood. These receptors came from a woman in her 30s in good health.

J is TRBJ2-3 and V is TRBV25-1; no clear D gene. This CDR3 is built from 12 residues. From germline, CDR1 is MGHDK and CDR2 SYGVNS. Trimming removed 5 bases from V and 2 bases from J, with 5 bases in between. The CDR3 is CASSSTTDTQYF. DNA of the CDR3: TGTGCCAGCAGTAGTACCACAGATACGCAGTATTTT.

The chain has TRBV4-1 and TRBJ2-7; 11 positions agree with TRBD2. The CDR3 is 17 amino acids. Germline lookup yields CDR1 MGHRA and CDR2 YSYEKL. The ends lost 0 bases at V and 2 bases at J; junction bases unmatched: 6. CDR3 sequence (DNA): TGCGCCAGCAGCCAAGAGTTTAGCGGGAGGGCCACCTACGAGCAGTACTTC. Translation gives CASSQEFSGRATYEQYF.

The chain couples TRBV27 to TRBJ1-5; TRBD1 is a possible D gene (5 bases). The CDR3 length is 15 residues. Trimming stripped 6 bases from V and 0 bases from J, with 12 bases between. Per germline, CDR1 MNHEY and CDR2 SMNVEV (reference sequence). CDR3: CASRRQRNSNQPQHF. CDR3 DNA: TGTGCCAGCAGGCGACAGAGAAATAGCAATCAGCCCCAGCATTTT.

The J gene is TRBJ1-2, the V gene TRBV5-1; TRBD1 aligns across 7 bases. CDR3 length: 14 residues. Unmatched junction bases numbered 10, after V lost 9 bases and J lost 2 bases. Germline V gives CDR1 SGHRS, CDR2 YFSETQ. CDR3 sequence: CATQPMTGNYGYTF. The CDR3 nucleotides are TGCGCCACCCAACCTATGACAGGGAACTATGGCTACACCTTC.

This chain links TRBV5-6 with TRBJ2-1, with D possibly called TRBD1 or TRBD2 (5 bases each). This CDR3 has 15 residues. Germline CDR1 SGHDT, CDR2 YYEEEE. Trimming took 4 bases from V and 7 from J, leaving 18 bases between them. The DNA for the CDR3 is TGTGCCAGCAGCGACATACGGGACCTTGGGAATGAGCAGTTCTTC. It translates to CASSDIRDLGNEQFF.

The genes are TRBV5-7 and TRBJ2-1; D gene uncertain. TRBV5-7 is marked as an open reading frame, function uncertain. The germline V and J ends were trimmed by 1 base and 2 bases, with 13 bases remaining between them. This CDR3 spans 16 amino acids. CDR3 bases: TGTGCCAGCAGCTTGCCTGGAAGCGCTGCCTACAATGAGCAGTTCTTC. The encoded protein is CASSLPGSAAYNEQFF.

CDR3: CASSQSPPNTEAFF. The CDR3 DNA reads TGTGCCAGCAGCCAATCCCCTCCGAACACTGAAGCTTTCTTT. The chain joins TRBV16 to TRBJ1-1; D gene uncertain. This CDR3 comprises 14 residues. Trimming stripped 0 bases from V and 1 base from J, with 6 bases between. Germline values: CDR1 KGHSY, CDR2 FQNENV.

The CDR3 sequence is CASSLIRGATDTQYF. CDR3 nucleotides: TGTGCCAGCAGCCTAATACGGGGGGCCACAGATACGCAGTATTTT. The J gene is TRBJ2-3, the V gene TRBV14; D perhaps matches TRBD2 (7 bases). The germline CDR1 and CDR2 sequences are SGHDN and FVKESK. The CDR3 is 15 residues long. V was cut by 4 bases and J by 2 bases, with 13 bases left in between. Full variable domain (missing parts from reference TRBV14 and TRBJ2-3): EAGVTQFPSHSVIEKGQTVTLRCDPISGHDNLYWYRRVMGKEIKFLLHFVKESKQDESGMPNNRFLAERTGGTYSTLKVQPAELEDSGVYFCASSLIRGATDTQYFGPGTRLTVL.